Following are 24 T cell receptor beta chains from one sample sequenced in a study of T cell changes during pregnancy in multiple sclerosis. The protocol was immunoSEQ multiplex PCR, while the TCRdb copy is restricted to in-frame clones and leaves out a portion. Among 30,000 to 40,000 clones listed, 90% to 95% were seen once. The sequencing used CD4+ T cells from peripheral blood mononuclear cells, collected in the third trimester of pregnancy. The receptor set was obtained from a female donor in good health, enrolled as a control in a pregnancy study.

In this sample, this clone turned up once. The chain has TRBV2 and TRBJ1-4; 8 bases map to TRBD1. After removal of 4 bases from V and 7 bases from J, the junction contained 5 bases not matched to a gene. Germline V CDR1 and CDR2: SNHLY, FYNNEI. There are 14 residues in the CDR3. The CDR3 nucleotides are TGTGCCAGCAGTGGGACAGGGAGGCGTGAAAAACTGTTTTTT. Its translation: CASSGTGRREKLFF.

The J gene is TRBJ2-2, the V gene TRBV5-4; 9 bases match TRBD2. Per germline, CDR1 SGHNT and CDR2 YYREEE (reference sequence). J was trimmed by 4 bases and V by 4 bases; bases with no gene match: 8. The CDR3 contains 16 residues. The CDR3 DNA reads TGTGCCAGCAGCCCCCGGACTAGCGTAAGCACCGGGGAGCTGTTTTTT. It codes for CASSPRTSVSTGELFF.

The chain combines TRBV12-5 with TRBJ2-1; D is uncertain. The V and J ends lost 8 bases and 2 bases respectively, with 10 bases between them. This CDR3 region has 13 residues. Germline V gene lookup returns CDR1 LGHNT and CDR2 FRNRAP. This CDR3 reads CASTLSAYNEQFF. In DNA form, the CDR3 reads TGTGCTAGTACACTAAGCGCCTACAATGAGCAGTTCTTC.

This clone showed up just a few times. The chain carries TRBV4-1 and TRBJ1-5; the D is unclear. V gave up 1 base and J gave up 6 bases, with 4 bases separating them. Germline values: CDR1 MGHRA, CDR2 YSYEKL. The CDR3 extends over 12 amino acids. The DNA for the CDR3 is TGCGCCAGCAGCCAAGTCGGTCAGCCCCAGCATTTT. Translating gives CASSQVGQPQHF.

The chain couples TRBV19 to TRBJ1-2; D might be TRBD1 (6 bases). Germline lookup yields CDR1 LNHDA and CDR2 SQIVND (reference sequence). The CDR3 runs 14 residues. V was trimmed by 6 bases and J by 3 bases, leaving 14 bases between them. CDR3 loop: CASRDYGGDYGYTF. The CDR3 coding sequence is TGTGCCAGTAGAGACTATGGGGGCGACTATGGCTACACCTTC.

This chain connects TRBV29-1 to TRBJ1-1; 10 nucleotides align to TRBD1. After removal of 7 bases from V and 6 bases from J, the junction contained 8 bases not matched to a gene. The CDR3 is made up of 13 amino acids. In germline, CDR1 is SQVTM, CDR2 ANQGSEA. The CDR3 DNA is TGCAGCGGGCAAACGACAGGGGGCTCTGAAGCTTTCTTT. Residues: CSGQTTGGSEAFF.

This clone was found once. The chain has TRBV2 and TRBJ2-7, with 7 nucleotides matching TRBD2. CDR1 is SNHLY and CDR2 is FYNNEI in the germline V gene. V shed 0 bases and J 2 bases; nucleotides not matched to a gene: 4. This CDR3 spans 15 amino acids. The CDR3 coding sequence is TGTGCCAGCAGTGAAGCGGCTAGCGGCACCTACGAGCAGTACTTC. It codes for CASSEAASGTYEQYF.

The V and J genes are TRBV7-3 and TRBJ2-7; possibly TRBD1 for D (6 bases). Germline V lookup: CDR1 SGHTA, CDR2 FQGTGA. This CDR3 comprises 14 residues. The V and J ends lost 5 bases and 1 base respectively, with 12 bases between them. The CDR3 DNA is TGTGCCAGCAGCGCCCAGACAGGTTCCTACGAGCAGTACTTC. Amino acids: CASSAQTGSYEQYF.

The V call is TRBV29-1, the J call TRBJ2-1; TRBD2 matches at 16 bases. Losses at the gene ends were 2 bases for V and 7 bases for J; bases not matched to a gene: 8. The CDR3 extends over 17 amino acids. Looked up from germline, CDR1 is SQVTM and CDR2 is ANQGSEA. The CDR3 DNA reads TGCAGCGTTGAATTATGGGAGGGACTAGCGGGGGGGAATGAGCAGTTCTTC. This sequence encodes CSVELWEGLAGGNEQFF.

The chain links TRBV7-6 to TRBJ1-5; 8 nucleotides line up with TRBD1. Germline loops: CDR1 SGHVS, CDR2 FNYEAQ. The CDR3 has 16 amino acids. V was pared by 5 bases and J by 6 bases, with 12 bases of the junction left unmatched. The CDR3 DNA sequence: TGTGCCAGCAGCCCCTCCCGACAGGGGCGTTTTCAGCCCCAGCATTTT. It translates to CASSPSRQGRFQPQHF.

The rearrangement links TRBV28 to TRBJ1-2, with D possibly being TRBD1 (6 bases). The CDR3 consists of 15 residues. The germline V gene has CDR1 MDHEN and CDR2 SYDVKM. Trimming left V 0 bases short and J 6 bases short, with 14 bases between. The CDR3 region has the DNA TGTGCCAGCAGTTTATGGTCGGCGAGACAGGATGGCTACACCTTC. Translated: CASSLWSARQDGYTF.

The chain employs TRBV4-2 and TRBJ2-3, with a tentative D call TRBD2 (5 bases). CDR3 length: 15 amino acids. V lost 1 base and J lost 4, with 12 bases in between. Looked up from germline, CDR1 is LGHNA and CDR2 is YNFKEQ. CDR3 sequence: CASSQVRESSDTQYF. CDR3 nucleotides: TGTGCCAGCAGCCAAGTGAGGGAGTCCTCAGATACGCAGTATTTT.

J is TRBJ2-3 and V is TRBV9; D is perhaps TRBD1 (6 bases). Germline V gives CDR1 SGDLS, CDR2 YYNGEE. The CDR3 length is 13 residues. Trimming cost V 4 bases and J 6 bases, with 12 bases left between them. In DNA form, the CDR3 reads TGTGCCAGCAGCTCCCTCCAGGGGGATACGCAGTATTTT. Translation gives CASSSLQGDTQYF.

This clone was recorded only once. The chain has TRBV27 and TRBJ1-1, with a possible D match to TRBD1 (5 bases). The CDR3 loop spans 14 amino acids. Germline V gene data show CDR1 as MNHEY and CDR2 as SMNVEV (reference sequence). Trimming cost V 5 bases and J 1 base, with 11 bases left between them. This CDR3 is CASSRYDRNTEAFF. CDR3 nucleotides: TGTGCCAGCAGTCGGTACGACAGGAACACTGAAGCTTTCTTT.

This clone has only a few counts. This chain connects TRBV28 to TRBJ1-5; D is uncertain. CDR1 and CDR2 (germline): MDHEN, SYDVKM. V was clipped by 4 bases and J by 5 bases, with 3 bases between them. The CDR3 has 11 amino acids. CDR3 DNA: TGTGCCAGCAGTTCCGATCAGCCCCAGCATTTT. This sequence encodes CASSSDQPQHF.

The V gene is TRBV28, the J gene TRBJ1-1; 7 bases align to TRBD1. The CDR3 length is 14 residues. The germline V gene encodes CDR1 MDHEN and CDR2 SYDVKM. V was clipped by 7 bases and J by 1 base; unmatched bases: 6. CDR3 bases: TGTGCCAGCATTCCGGGACAGAGGAACACTGAAGCTTTCTTT. This sequence encodes CASIPGQRNTEAFF.

The V call is TRBV29-1, the J call TRBJ2-2, with D tentatively TRBD1 (6 bases). The V gene lost 4 bases and the J gene lost 4 bases, with 10 bases spanning the gap. Per germline, CDR1 SQVTM and CDR2 ANQGSEA. This CDR3 is 13 amino acids long. The CDR3 region has the DNA TGCAGCGTTGTCAGGGGAAGCACCGGGGAGCTGTTTTTT. Residues: CSVVRGSTGELFF.

The V and J genes are TRBV6-6 and TRBJ2-3; 12 bases line up with TRBD2. Germline CDR1 MNHNY, CDR2 SVGAGI (reference sequence). The CDR3 spans 14 residues. J was trimmed by 4 bases and V by 6 bases; bases with no gene match: 2. The CDR3 sequence: CASRGLAGSDTQYF. The CDR3 nucleotides are TGTGCCAGCAGGGGACTAGCGGGTTCAGATACGCAGTATTTT.

This sequence joins TRBV5-1 and TRBJ2-5, with TRBD2 identical over 8 bases. Germline assignment: CDR1 SGHRS and CDR2 YFSETQ. Germline trimming cut 5 bases from V and 4 bases from J; bases unmatched to any gene: 16. The CDR3 length is 17 residues. In nucleotides, the CDR3 is TGCGCCAGCAGTCCAGCCCCGGCTCTAGCGGGTCGAGAGACCCAGTACTTC. It specifies CASSPAPALAGRETQYF.

This CDR3 is CSGFSGVETQYF. The CDR3 nucleotides are TGCAGCGGATTTTCAGGGGTGGAGACCCAGTACTTC. The rearrangement uses TRBV29-1 and TRBJ2-5, with a weak D call TRBD1 (6 bases). This CDR3 is built from 12 residues. The V gene's germline CDR1 is SQVTM and CDR2 ANQGSEA. Trimming left V 7 bases short and J 5 bases short, with 14 bases between.

This clone was seen just once. This chain connects TRBV29-1 to TRBJ1-4; possibly TRBD1 for D (6 bases). The CDR3 has 13 amino acids. The V gene lost 4 bases and the J gene lost 7 bases, with 13 bases spanning the gap. CDR1 and CDR2 (germline): SQVTM, ANQGSEA. The DNA for the CDR3 is TGCAGCGTTGCCGCCGGGACACTTGAAAAACTGTTTTTT. It codes for CSVAAGTLEKLFF. Based on the CDR3 plus reference TRBV29-1 and TRBJ1-4, the full variable domain is SAVISQKPSRDICQRGTSLTIQCQVDSQVTMMFWYRQQPGQSLTLIATANQGSEATYESGFVIDKFPISRPNLTFSTLTVSNMSPEDSSIYLCSVAAGTLEKLFFGSGTQLSVL.

This chain joins TRBV19 and TRBJ1-1, with D unclear. The germline gives CDR1 LNHDA, CDR2 SQIVND (reference sequence). There are 16 residues in the CDR3. The V end lost 2 bases, the J end lost 0 bases, and 13 bases lay between the germline ends. DNA for the CDR3: TGTGCCAGTAGTATATGGAGAAACACCTTGAACACTGAAGCTTTCTTT. As protein: CASSIWRNTLNTEAFF.

The J gene is TRBJ1-5, the V gene TRBV7-3; D remains unclear. CDR1 is SGHTA, CDR2 FQGTGA, per germline. CDR3 size: 13 residues. Trimming cost V 3 bases and J 4 bases, with 7 bases left between them. CDR3 loop: CASSFGENQPQHF. The CDR3 DNA is TGTGCCAGCAGCTTCGGGGAGAATCAGCCCCAGCATTTT.

This chain joins TRBV5-1 and TRBJ2-1; no reliable D call. The CDR3 covers 15 residues. Germline values: CDR1 SGHRS, CDR2 YFSETQ. V was pared by 0 bases and J by 1 base, with 8 bases between. CDR3 protein: CASSLERMSYNEQFF. CDR3 in DNA: TGCGCCAGCAGCTTGGAGCGAATGTCCTACAATGAGCAGTTCTTC.